The 21 T cell receptor beta chains in this list originate from one sample, sequenced in a study of CD8+ T cells in alopecia areata. Sequencing relied on a cDNA template that was reverse transcribed from extracted RNA. This table comes from immunoSEQ multiplex PCR, and its TCRdb copy is limited to in-frame clones, with some not included. Of 210,000 or so clones in the sample, approximately 70% were seen once. Treatment given: oral pan-JAK inhibitor, 5-10 mg twice daily. The sequencing here drew on CD4+ T cells sorted from blood, taken at approximately week 42, from a patient treated with tofacitinib. These receptor sequences come from a human donor with alopecia areata.

This rearrangement joins TRBV5-1 to TRBJ1-1; perhaps TRBD1 as D (5 bases). The CDR3 runs 13 residues. Germline V gives CDR1 SGHRS, CDR2 YFSETQ. The ends were cut back, 0 bases at V and 11 bases at J, with 14 bases in the middle. The CDR3 DNA sequence: TGCGCCAGCAGCTTGGCACAGGACGGGGTCGCTTTCTTT. This sequence encodes CASSLAQDGVAFF.

This chain connects TRBV7-2 to TRBJ1-1; D gene unclear. The V end lost 4 bases, the J end lost 2 bases, and 5 bases lay between the germline ends. Germline assignment: CDR1 SGHTA and CDR2 FQGNSA. The CDR3 totals 12 residues. In nucleotides, the CDR3 is TGTGCCAGCAGCTCCTATAACACTGAAGCTTTCTTT. It translates to CASSSYNTEAFF.

The gene calls are TRBV7-3 and TRBJ1-1, with D tentatively TRBD1 (6 bases). V shed 5 bases and J shed 1 base, with 11 bases lying between them. CDR1 is SGHTA and CDR2 is FQGTGA in the germline V gene. This CDR3 is built from 14 residues. In DNA form, the CDR3 reads TGTGCCAGCAGCCCGGGACACGCGAACACTGAAGCTTTCTTT. Amino acid sequence: CASSPGHANTEAFF.

This clone has just a few counts. V gene TRBV29-1 combines with J gene TRBJ2-7; 10 bases line up with TRBD1. Losses at the gene ends were 4 bases for V and 6 bases for J; bases not matched to a gene: 6. The CDR3 loop spans 13 amino acids. CDR1 SQVTM and CDR2 ANQGSEA come from the germline V gene. Here the CDR3 reads CSVVRDRGLEQYF. The CDR3 DNA reads as TGCAGCGTTGTTCGAGACAGGGGGCTCGAGCAGTACTTC.

The genes are TRBV7-8 and TRBJ1-1; D is uncertain. CDR1 SGHVS and CDR2 FQNEAQ come from the germline V gene. This CDR3 region has 16 residues. Trimming took off 4 bases at V and 5 bases at J, with 20 bases between the two ends. The CDR3: CASSSQEAGFRTEAFF. Here the CDR3 DNA reads TGTGCCAGCAGCTCCCAGGAGGCGGGATTTAGGACTGAAGCTTTCTTT.

The genes are TRBV2 and TRBJ2-2, with 12 bases identical to TRBD1. V shed 9 bases, J shed 4 bases, and the junction held 3 bases outside the gene matches. This CDR3 is 14 amino acids long. Germline V gene data show CDR1 as SNHLY and CDR2 as FYNNEI. Here the CDR3 reads CARGTGGTTGELFF. Here the CDR3 DNA reads TGTGCCAGGGGGACAGGGGGCACCACCGGGGAGCTGTTTTTT.

A few counts support this clone. The genes are TRBV7-2 and TRBJ2-2, with D hard to call. Germline-derived CDR1 and CDR2 are SGHTA and FQGNSA. V dropped 5 bases and J dropped 7 bases, with 11 bases sitting between them. This CDR3 region has 13 residues. CDR3 amino acids: CASSLMKSGELFF. The DNA for the CDR3 is TGTGCCAGCAGCCTGATGAAAAGCGGGGAGCTGTTTTTT. Together with reference TRBV7-2 and TRBJ2-2, the CDR3 gives the full variable domain: GAGVSQSPSNKVTEKGKDVELRCDPISGHTALYWYRQSLGQGLEFLIYFQGNSAPDKSGLPSDRFSAERTGGSVSTLTIQRTQQEDSAVYLCASSLMKSGELFFGEGSRLTVL.

The chain links TRBV7-6 to TRBJ1-4, with 10 nucleotides matching TRBD1. The ends lost 5 bases at V and 5 bases at J; junction bases unmatched: 5. Germline CDR1 and CDR2: SGHVS and FNYEAQ. CDR3 length: 15 amino acids. Here the CDR3 DNA reads TGTGCCAGCAGCACCTTGACAGGGGGCAATGAAAAACTGTTTTTT. As protein: CASSTLTGGNEKLFF.

The genes are TRBV10-3 and TRBJ1-1; perhaps TRBD1 as D (5 bases). Germline assignment: CDR1 ENHRY and CDR2 SYGVKD. The CDR3 is 14 amino acids. The V end lost 3 bases, the J end lost 4 bases, and 12 bases lay between the germline ends. This CDR3 is CAISDGAGVTEAFF. The DNA for the CDR3 is TGTGCCATCAGTGACGGGGCAGGTGTCACTGAAGCTTTCTTT.

The chain joins TRBV29-1 to TRBJ2-7, with D unclear. CDR3 length equals 14 residues. V lost 7 bases and J lost 1, with 17 bases in between. Germline assignment: CDR1 SQVTM and CDR2 ANQGSEA. CDR3 bases: TGCAGCGCCTATAGGGCCGACCGATCCTACGAGCAGTACTTC. Translated, it gives CSAYRADRSYEQYF.

The genes are TRBV14 and TRBJ1-1; no definite D call. Between the trimmed V and J ends, which lost 4 bases and 0 bases, there was a span of 12 bases. The CDR3 covers 15 residues. The germline V gene encodes CDR1 SGHDN and CDR2 FVKESK. CDR3 DNA sequence: TGTGCCAGCAGCCCACGGAGTTTCATGAACACTGAAGCTTTCTTT. Its protein is CASSPRSFMNTEAFF.

J is TRBJ1-6 and V is TRBV29-1, with D perhaps TRBD1 (6 bases). Germline-derived CDR1 and CDR2 are SQVTM and ANQGSEA. CDR3 length: 13 residues. The CDR3 bases are TGCAGTGCTCTCGAAGGGGGGAATTCACCCCTCCACTTT. Protein product: CSALEGGNSPLHF.

This clone was picked up one time. V gene TRBV7-8 combines with J gene TRBJ1-2, with 12 bases fitting TRBD1. Trimming at V came to 5 bases and at J to 6 bases, leaving 7 bases not matched to a gene. This CDR3 comprises 15 residues. Germline loops: CDR1 SGHVS, CDR2 FQNEAQ. This chain's CDR3 is CASSLMGQGADGYTF. The DNA for the CDR3 is TGTGCCAGCAGCCTAATGGGACAGGGGGCTGATGGCTACACCTTC.

This clone was picked up one time. The gene calls are TRBV29-1 and TRBJ2-3; 11 positions agree with TRBD2. Germline V gives CDR1 SQVTM, CDR2 ANQGSEA. Unmatched junction bases numbered 5, after V lost 2 bases and J lost 1 base. The CDR3 is made up of 16 amino acids. In nucleotides, the CDR3 is TGCAGCGTTGAACTACTAGCGGGGGCCCGCACAGATACGCAGTATTTT. Amino acids: CSVELLAGARTDTQYF.

The rearrangement joins TRBV2 to TRBJ2-2, with TRBD2 identical over 8 bases. The CDR3 runs to 15 residues. Germline V gives CDR1 SNHLY, CDR2 FYNNEI. The J segment lost 5 bases and the V segment lost 0 bases, leaving 2 bases of the junction unmatched. CDR3 residues: CASSEASGVTGELFF. DNA for the CDR3: TGTGCCAGCAGTGAAGCTAGCGGGGTGACCGGGGAGCTGTTTTTT.

The chain combines TRBV19 with TRBJ1-2; D possibly corresponds to TRBD1 (5 bases). In germline, CDR1 is LNHDA, CDR2 SQIVND (reference sequence). The CDR3 spans 15 residues. V was trimmed by 0 bases and J by 2 bases, leaving 10 bases between them. Here the CDR3 reads CASSIDAQGNYGYTF. The CDR3 DNA follows: TGTGCCAGTAGTATAGATGCCCAGGGAAACTATGGCTACACCTTC.

This clone was seen once. This CDR3 reads CASSHSEGQDSYEQYF. The CDR3 nucleotides read TGTGCCAGCAGCCATAGCGAGGGACAGGACTCCTACGAGCAGTACTTC. J is TRBJ2-7 and V is TRBV7-3, with TRBD1 identical over 8 bases. V lost 5 bases to trimming and J lost 0 bases; unmatched junction nucleotides: 9. The CDR3 length is 16 residues. CDR1 and CDR2 (germline): SGHTA, FQGTGA.

This clone has a handful of counts. The CDR3 DNA is TGTGCCTGGAGGGCAGGGGGTTATAGCAATCAGCCCCAGCATTTT. Its translation: CAWRAGGYSNQPQHF. The rearrangement joins TRBV30 to TRBJ1-5; TRBD1 agrees at 7 bases. Germline V gene lookup returns CDR1 GTSNPN and CDR2 SVGIG (reference sequence). The CDR3 extends over 15 amino acids. V gave up 3 bases and J gave up 0 bases; unmatched junction bases: 5.

The table lists this clone with a few counts. The rearrangement uses TRBV18 and TRBJ1-1; TRBD1 matches 7 bases. From germline, CDR1 is KGHSH and CDR2 LQKENI. V dropped 3 bases and J dropped 1; count of bases not matched to a gene: 5. The CDR3 length is 15 residues. The CDR3 here is CASSPRTGENTEAFF. The CDR3 region has the DNA TGTGCCAGCTCACCTCGGACAGGAGAGAACACTGAAGCTTTCTTT.

This clone has just a few counts. V gene TRBV10-3 combines with J gene TRBJ1-1; D is unresolved. This CDR3 has 13 amino acids. V was trimmed by 11 bases and J by 4 bases, leaving 17 bases between them. Germline lookup yields CDR1 ENHRY and CDR2 SYGVKD. The CDR3 coding sequence is TGTGCCGCAAGGAGGGAGGGAGGCACTGAAGCTTTCTTT. Protein sequence: CAARREGGTEAFF.

The V and J genes are TRBV6-1 and TRBJ1-4, with no clear D. Trimming removed 1 base at V and 6 bases at J, with 9 bases between. The CDR3 consists of 14 residues. Per the germline V gene, CDR1 is MNHNS and CDR2 is SASEGT. The CDR3 sequence is CASSEDRYYEKLFF. CDR3 coding DNA: TGTGCCAGCAGTGAAGACCGGTACTATGAAAAACTGTTTTTT.